This T cell receptor beta chain is drawn from a study of lymphopenia after photon versus proton radiotherapy. Whole-study results and caveats: Oligoclonal CD8+ Temra expansion after nadir drove photon patients' diversity drop. In patients who died, overall survival fell as post-nadir TCR diversity dropped more.

This table comes from immunoSEQ multiplex PCR, and its TCRdb copy is limited to in-frame clones, with some not included. The data show roughly 35,000 clones, approximately 87% seen once. A remark on this clone: Antigen unknown.

This CDR3 is 14 amino acids long. The germline V gene encodes CDR1 MNHEY and CDR2 SVGAGI. Trimming shortened V by 0 bases and J by 3 bases, and 9 bases separated the two germline ends. V usage is TRBV6-5 and J usage is TRBJ2-7; D not certain. The clonotype originates from a man between 45 and 60 years old with gastric cancer. Material: peripheral blood, obtained from a patient treated with photon-based radiotherapy. The CDR3 DNA reads TGTGCCAGCAGTTACTCGAACAGAGACTACGAGCAGTACTTC. Amino acid sequence: CASSYSNRDYEQYF.